A selection of T cell receptor beta chains follows, all from one sample in a study of beta chain features in type 1 diabetes. Using immunoSEQ multiplex PCR, the repertoire was profiled, and TCRdb retains in-frame clones only, with some absent. The table has under 500,000 clones, roughly 30% seen once; the top ten hold around 0.065%. Sequencing was done on a sample of naive CD4+ T cells from blood. All receptors come from a man between 18 and 29 years old in good health. CDR3s include the opening cysteine and the closing phenylalanine or tryptophan. The order of the fields is clone size, V gene, D gene, CDR3 length, J gene, CDR3 DNA, CDR3 protein. The D gene is left open where the match is weak. Some rows mark clone size as missing; the rest say once, few, many or name a class of expanded clone.

NA	TRBV7-2	TRBD2	17	TRBJ2-1	TGTGCCAGCAGCTCTCGGGCTAGCGGGAGCTCCTACAATGAGCAGTTCTTC	CASSSRASGSSYNEQFF
NA	TRBV18	TRBD2	16	TRBJ2-2	TGTGCCAGCTCACCGATAGCGGGAGGGCCCACCGGGGAGCTGTTTTTT	CASSPIAGGPTGELFF
NA	TRBV29-1	NA	13	TRBJ2-5	TGCAGCGTCCGGTCAAGGGGGCAAGAGACCCAGTACTTC	CSVRSRGQETQYF
NA	TRBV4-1	TRBD2	15	TRBJ2-3	TGCGCCAGCAGGCAGTTGGGCGGGAGAACAGATACGCAGTATTTT	CASRQLGGRTDTQYF
few	TRBV18	NA	12	TRBJ2-7	TGTGCCAGCTCACCAAGCGGTTTCGAGCAGTACTTC	CASSPSGFEQYF
few	TRBV29-1	NA	12	TRBJ2-2	TGCAGCGTTGGTAGGGGGAACGGGGAGCTGTTTTTT	CSVGRGNGELFF
NA	TRBV28	TRBD1	14	TRBJ2-5	TGTGCCAGCAGCCACGACAGGGGGCGAGAGACCCAGTACTTC	CASSHDRGRETQYF
NA	TRBV30	NA	12	TRBJ1-2	TGTGCCTGGAGGGACCCTTTCTATGGCTACACCTTC	CAWRDPFYGYTF
NA	TRBV30	TRBD2	17	TRBJ2-1	TGTGCCTGGAGTCCCGGACTAGCGGGAGGGCCTGACAATGAGCAGTTCTTC	CAWSPGLAGGPDNEQFF
NA	TRBV28	NA	14	TRBJ2-1	TGTGCCAGCAGGGACGGGGCTTACTACAATGAGCAGTTCTTC	CASRDGAYYNEQFF
NA	TRBV5-8	NA	10	TRBJ2-7	TGTGCCAGCAGCTTTTCCGAGCAGTACTTC	CASSFSEQYF
NA	TRBV10-3	TRBD2	17	TRBJ2-5	TGTGCCATCAGTGAGTCGCTACTAGCGGGAGGTATCGAGACCCAGTACTTC	CAISESLLAGGIETQYF
few	TRBV29-1	NA	13	TRBJ2-1	TGCAGCGTTGGGAGGGGGCGAATCGATGAGCAGTTCTTC	CSVGRGRIDEQFF
few	TRBV23-1	TRBD1	19	TRBJ2-6	TGCGCCAGCATGCCCTTTGGCGACAGGGGGGACTCTGGGGCCAACGTCCTGACTTTC	CASMPFGDRGDSGANVLTF
NA	TRBV21-1	NA	16	TRBJ2-1	NA	CASSRVAGGSYNEQFF
few	TRBV30	NA	15	TRBJ2-7	TGTGCCTGGAGGAGGGGCTTCAGGGGTGCCTACGAGCAGTACTTC	CAWRRGFRGAYEQYF
few	TRBV6-6	TRBD1	14	TRBJ2-5	TGTGCCAGCAGTTACTCTGGGACAGAAGAGACCCAGTACTTC	CASSYSGTEETQYF
NA	TRBV7-2	NA	14	TRBJ1-5	TGTGCCAGCAGCGCCGCGACGGGGGATCAGCCCCAGCATTTT	CASSAATGDQPQHF
few	TRBV29-1	NA	13	TRBJ1-2	TGCAGCGTTCCGAGACAGGCCGACTATGGCTACACCTTC	CSVPRQADYGYTF
few	TRBV29-1	NA	13	TRBJ1-4	TGCAGCGTTGAAATCGGGGGGATTGAAAAACTGTTTTTT	CSVEIGGIEKLFF
NA	TRBV27	TRBD1	14	TRBJ2-7	TGTGCCAGTCCGTTAACCGGGACAGGGCCCGAGCAGTACTTC	CASPLTGTGPEQYF
NA	TRBV14	NA	14	TRBJ2-1	TGTGCCAGCAGTCCTCTTTTGGCCTCGGATGAGCAGTTCTTC	CASSPLLASDEQFF
once	TRBV10-3	TRBD1	13	TRBJ1-4	TGTGCCATCAGTACGGACAGGGATGAAAAACTGTTTTTT	CAISTDRDEKLFF
few	TRBV30	NA	15	TRBJ2-2	TGTGCCTGGGATTCCGGGCCCTTGGGCACCGGGGAGCTGTTTTTT	CAWDSGPLGTGELFF
NA	TRBV5-1	NA	13	TRBJ2-2	TGCGCCAGCAGCGACCGGGACGGCGGGGAGCTGTTTTTT	CASSDRDGGELFF
NA	TRBV4-2	NA	19	TRBJ2-1	TGTGCCAGCAGCCAAGATGCAAACCAGCGGCACTTCTCCTACAATGAGCAGTTCTTC	CASSQDANQRHFSYNEQFF
NA	TRBV7-2	NA	15	TRBJ2-1	TGTGCCAGCACTCCAGCTGGGGGGCCCTACAATGAGCAGTTCTTC	CASTPAGGPYNEQFF
few	TRBV7-2	TRBD2	15	TRBJ2-7	TGTGCCAGCAGCCCGAGACTAGCGGGGCCCTACGAGCAGTACTTC	CASSPRLAGPYEQYF
NA	TRBV7-9	NA	12	TRBJ2-7	TGTGCCAGCAGCTTAGAAACTGAAGAGCAGTACTTC	CASSLETEEQYF
few	TRBV19	NA	16	TRBJ2-4	TGTGCCAGTAGTGTCCCATACGGACAAGCCAAAAACATTCAGTACTTC	CASSVPYGQAKNIQYF
NA	TRBV5-1	NA	14	TRBJ2-3	TGCGCCAGCAGCCCGGAGGGTTCCGCAGATACGCAGTATTTT	CASSPEGSADTQYF
NA	TRBV6-6	NA	13	TRBJ2-7	TGTGCCAGCAGTTACGACAGATATTACGAGCAGTACTTC	CASSYDRYYEQYF
NA	TRBV10-3	TRBD2	14	TRBJ2-7	TGTGCCATCAGTGAGTCAAGCGGGAGAGGCGAGCAGTACTTC	CAISESSGRGEQYF
NA	TRBV9	NA	15	TRBJ2-7	TGTGCCAGCAGCCCAGCGGTGACAGGAGGGCTCGAGCAGTACTTC	CASSPAVTGGLEQYF
few	TRBV9	NA	14	TRBJ1-1	TGTGCCAGCAGCCCCCGCTCCATGAACACTGAAGCTTTCTTT	CASSPRSMNTEAFF
few	TRBV5-1	NA	13	TRBJ2-7	TGCGCCAGCAGCCCAGCGGACTCCTACGAGCAGTACTTC	CASSPADSYEQYF
few	TRBV7-2	NA	13	TRBJ2-1	TGTGCCAGCAGCTTAATGAGTCGGAATGAGCAGTTCTTC	CASSLMSRNEQFF
few	TRBV18	TRBD1	14	TRBJ2-5	TGTGCCAGCTCACCAGGGACAGGGGAAGAGACCCAGTACTTC	CASSPGTGEETQYF
few	TRBV28	TRBD2	15	TRBJ2-1	TGTGCCAGCAGTCAAGCGGGAGAGATGTCCAATGAGCAGTTCTTC	CASSQAGEMSNEQFF
NA	TRBV4-1	TRBD1	15	TRBJ1-4	TGCGCCAGCAGCCAAGGACAGGGGGCAAATGAAAAACTGTTTTTT	CASSQGQGANEKLFF
few	TRBV29-1	NA	16	TRBJ2-1	TGCAGCGTCGCACTACTAGTAGCGACAAGGAGCAATGAGCAGTTCTTC	CSVALLVATRSNEQFF
few	TRBV28	NA	12	TRBJ2-5	TGTGCCAGCATGACAGTCGGGGAGACCCAGTACTTC	CASMTVGETQYF
NA	TRBV15	NA	13	TRBJ2-3	TGTGCCACCAGCAGAAATATATACGATACGCAGTATTTT	CATSRNIYDTQYF
few	TRBV28	TRBD2	15	TRBJ2-2	TGTGCCAGCAAGCCGGGACTAGCGGGAGGCGGGGAGCTGTTTTTT	CASKPGLAGGGELFF
few	TRBV29-1	NA	13	TRBJ1-1	TGCAGCGTTGAAGGGGTAAGGGACACTGAAGCTTTCTTT	CSVEGVRDTEAFF
few	TRBV7-9	NA	11	TRBJ1-2	TGTGCCAGCAGCTTTGTAGCGTTGGACACCTTC	CASSFVALDTF
NA	TRBV15	NA	14	TRBJ1-1	TGTGCCACTGCCTGGGGGGACCGGGGAACTGAAGCTTTCTTT	CATAWGDRGTEAFF
few	TRBV30	NA	14	TRBJ2-4	TGTGCCTGGGACGGAACAGCGGGTAGAAACATTCAGTACTTC	CAWDGTAGRNIQYF
NA	TRBV5-1	NA	11	TRBJ2-7	TGCGCCAGCAGCTTGAATTCCGAGCAGTACTTC	CASSLNSEQYF
few	TRBV9	TRBD2	16	TRBJ2-2	TGTGCCAGCAGCGTAGGGGCTAGCGGATACACCGGGGAGCTGTTTTTT	CASSVGASGYTGELFF
few	TRBV10-3	NA	15	TRBJ2-4	TGTGCCACCCAGGATTTGCGAGAGGGCGGAAACATTCAGTACTTC	CATQDLREGGNIQYF
NA	TRBV5-4	TRBD2	14	TRBJ2-7	TGTGCCAGCGACGTTAGCGGGAGATCGGGAGAGCAGTACTTC	CASDVSGRSGEQYF
few	TRBV14	NA	16	TRBJ2-1	TGTGCCAGCAGCCAAATAGTAGCGAGTCCCCCGCATGAGCAGTTCTTC	CASSQIVASPPHEQFF
NA	TRBV5-1	NA	13	TRBJ2-7	TGCGCCAGCAGCTTAAGTAGAGGGGGCGAGCAGTACTTC	CASSLSRGGEQYF
few	TRBV9	TRBD2	16	TRBJ2-5	TGTGCCAGCAGCGTAGGGGTAGCGGGTCTACAAGAGACCCAGTACTTC	CASSVGVAGLQETQYF
NA	TRBV28	NA	11	TRBJ2-7	TGTGCCACCACACAGTCCTACGAGCAGTACTTC	CATTQSYEQYF